This record covers a single T cell receptor (beta chain). Its antigen is unknown. This specimen includes other DNA sequences encoding the same CDR3. This sample was included in a study of shared clonotypes between healthy human individuals. Findings and caveats of the study: Unshared clonotypes carried lower generation probabilities than those common to all four donors. Across subsets, estimated richness was generally greater for naive than for memory populations.

The assay ran at deep level. Sequencing was performed with immunoSEQ multiplex PCR; in TCRdb, only in-frame clones are kept and a portion is missing. The data contain around 940,000 clones, 76% of them singletons. Per germline, CDR1 SGHDT and CDR2 YYEEEE. This CDR3 region has 14 residues. J was trimmed by 4 bases and V by 3 bases; bases with no gene match: 5. There were no recent acute infections or vaccinations among the donors, who were healthy HIV-negative adults. The sequence was collected from a man aged 18 to 30 in good health. The chain combines TRBV5-6 with TRBJ2-7; 9 nucleotides line up with TRBD1. What was sequenced was memory CD4+ T cells sorted from blood. Subset: CD45RA-negative fraction. The CDR3 DNA follows: TGTGCCAGCAGCTCCGGGACAGGGCGGTACGAGCAGTACTTC. Translating it yields CASSSGTGRYEQYF.